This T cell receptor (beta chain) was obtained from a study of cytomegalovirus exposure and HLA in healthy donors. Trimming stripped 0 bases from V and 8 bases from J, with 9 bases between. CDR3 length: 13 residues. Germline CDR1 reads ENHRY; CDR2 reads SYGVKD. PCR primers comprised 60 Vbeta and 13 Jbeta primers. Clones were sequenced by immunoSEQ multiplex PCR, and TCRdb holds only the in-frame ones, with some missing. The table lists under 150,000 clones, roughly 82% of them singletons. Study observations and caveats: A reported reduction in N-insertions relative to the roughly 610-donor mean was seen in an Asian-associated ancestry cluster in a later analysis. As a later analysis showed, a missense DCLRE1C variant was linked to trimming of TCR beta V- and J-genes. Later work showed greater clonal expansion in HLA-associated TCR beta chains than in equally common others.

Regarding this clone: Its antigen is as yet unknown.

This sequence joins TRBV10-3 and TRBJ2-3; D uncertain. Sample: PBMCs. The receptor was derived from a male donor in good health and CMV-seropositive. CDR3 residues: CAISESERRTQYF. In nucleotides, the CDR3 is TGTGCCATCAGTGAGTCGGAGAGACGTACGCAGTATTTT.